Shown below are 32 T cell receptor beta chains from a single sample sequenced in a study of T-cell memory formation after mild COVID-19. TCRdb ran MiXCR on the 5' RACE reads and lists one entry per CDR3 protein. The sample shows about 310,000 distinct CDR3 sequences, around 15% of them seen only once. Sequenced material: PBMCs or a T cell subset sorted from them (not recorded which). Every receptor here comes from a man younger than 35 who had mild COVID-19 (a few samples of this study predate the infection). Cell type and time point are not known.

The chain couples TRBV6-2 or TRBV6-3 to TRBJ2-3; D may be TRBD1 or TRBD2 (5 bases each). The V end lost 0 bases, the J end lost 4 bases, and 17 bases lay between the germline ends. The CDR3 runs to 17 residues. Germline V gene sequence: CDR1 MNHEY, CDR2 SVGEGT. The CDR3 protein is CASSYSSHRDLPDTQYF. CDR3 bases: TGTGCCAGCAGTTACTCGAGCCACCGGGACCTCCCAGATACGCAGTATTTT.

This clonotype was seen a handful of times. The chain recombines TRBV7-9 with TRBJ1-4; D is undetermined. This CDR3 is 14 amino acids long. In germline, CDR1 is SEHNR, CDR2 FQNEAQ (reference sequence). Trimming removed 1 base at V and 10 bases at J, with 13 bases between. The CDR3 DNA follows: TGTGCCAGCAGCTTAGAGGCGAGAGAGGGAAAACTGTTTTTT. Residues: CASSLEAREGKLFF. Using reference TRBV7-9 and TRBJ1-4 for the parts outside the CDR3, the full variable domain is DTGVSQNPRHKITKRGQNVTFRCDPISEHNRLYWYRQTLGQGPEFLTYFQNEAQLEKSRLLSDRFSAERPKGSFSTLEIQRTEQGDSAMYLCASSLEAREGKLFFGSGTQLSVL.

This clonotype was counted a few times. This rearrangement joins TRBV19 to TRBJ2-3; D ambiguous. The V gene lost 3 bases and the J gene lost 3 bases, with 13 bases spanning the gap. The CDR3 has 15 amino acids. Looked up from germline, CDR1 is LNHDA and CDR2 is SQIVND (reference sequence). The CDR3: CASSIGVLGTDTQYF. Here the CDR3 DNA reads TGTGCCAGTAGTATTGGGGTCCTGGGAACAGATACGCAGTATTTT. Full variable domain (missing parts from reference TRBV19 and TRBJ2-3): DGGITQSPKYLFRKEGQNVTLSCEQNLNHDAMYWYRQDPGQGLRLIYYSQIVNDFQKGDIAEGYSVSREKKESFPLTVTSAQKNPTAFYLCASSIGVLGTDTQYFGPGTRLTVL.

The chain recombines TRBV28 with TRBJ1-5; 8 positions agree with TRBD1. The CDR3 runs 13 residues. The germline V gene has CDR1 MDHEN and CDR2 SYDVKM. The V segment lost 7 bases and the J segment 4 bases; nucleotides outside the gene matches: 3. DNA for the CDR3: TGTGCCAGCACCCGACAGGGGAATCAGCCCCAGCATTTT. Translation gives CASTRQGNQPQHF.

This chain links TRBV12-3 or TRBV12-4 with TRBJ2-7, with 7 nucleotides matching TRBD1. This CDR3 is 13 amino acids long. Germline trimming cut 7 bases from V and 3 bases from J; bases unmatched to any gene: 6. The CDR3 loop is CASTGTVLYEQYF. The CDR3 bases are TGTGCCAGCACGGGGACAGTCCTCTACGAGCAGTACTTC.

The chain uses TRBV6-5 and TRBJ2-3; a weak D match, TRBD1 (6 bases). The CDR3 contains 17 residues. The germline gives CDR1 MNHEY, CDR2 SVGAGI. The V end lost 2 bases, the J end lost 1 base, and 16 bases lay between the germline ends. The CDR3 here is CASSYTPRGGGTDTQYF. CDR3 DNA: TGTGCCAGCAGTTACACCCCCAGGGGCGGTGGCACAGATACGCAGTATTTT.

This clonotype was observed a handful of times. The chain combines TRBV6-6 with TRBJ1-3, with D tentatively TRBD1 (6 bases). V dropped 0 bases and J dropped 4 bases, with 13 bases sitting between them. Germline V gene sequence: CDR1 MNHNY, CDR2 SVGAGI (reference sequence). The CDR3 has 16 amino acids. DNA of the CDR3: TGTGCCAGCAGTTACTCGACCGCAGGGGCAGGAAACACCATATATTTT. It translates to CASSYSTAGAGNTIYF.

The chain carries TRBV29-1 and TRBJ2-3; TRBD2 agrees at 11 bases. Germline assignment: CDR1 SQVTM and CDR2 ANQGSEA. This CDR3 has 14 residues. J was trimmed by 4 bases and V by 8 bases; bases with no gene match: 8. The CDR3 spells CSTRLAGFADTQYF. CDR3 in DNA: TGCAGCACCCGACTAGCGGGGTTTGCAGATACGCAGTATTTT.

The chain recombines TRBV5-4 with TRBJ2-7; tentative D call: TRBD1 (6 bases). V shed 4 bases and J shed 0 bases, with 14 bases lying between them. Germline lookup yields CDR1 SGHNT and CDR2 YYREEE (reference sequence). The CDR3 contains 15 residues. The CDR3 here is CASSGGERRSYEQYF. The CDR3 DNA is TGTGCCAGCAGCGGGGGCGAGCGGCGCTCCTACGAGCAGTACTTC.

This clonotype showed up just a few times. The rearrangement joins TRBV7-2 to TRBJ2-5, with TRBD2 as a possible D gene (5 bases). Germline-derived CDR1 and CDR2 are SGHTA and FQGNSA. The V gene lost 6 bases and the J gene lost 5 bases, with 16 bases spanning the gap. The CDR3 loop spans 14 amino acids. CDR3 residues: CASRRFEGPETQYF. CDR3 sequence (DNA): TGTGCCAGCAGGCGATTCGAGGGCCCGGAGACCCAGTACTTC. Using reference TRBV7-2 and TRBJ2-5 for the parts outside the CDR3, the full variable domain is GAGVSQSPSNKVTEKGKDVELRCDPISGHTALYWYRQSLGQGLEFLIYFQGNSAPDKSGLPSDRFSAERTGGSVSTLTIQRTQQEDSAVYLCASRRFEGPETQYFGPGTRLLVL.

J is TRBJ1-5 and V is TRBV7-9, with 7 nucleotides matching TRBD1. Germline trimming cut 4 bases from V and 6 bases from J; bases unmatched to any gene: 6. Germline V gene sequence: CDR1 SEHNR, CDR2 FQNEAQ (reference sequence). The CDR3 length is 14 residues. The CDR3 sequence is CASSSDRDSQPQHF. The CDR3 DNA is TGTGCCAGCAGCTCCGACAGGGACTCTCAGCCCCAGCATTTT.

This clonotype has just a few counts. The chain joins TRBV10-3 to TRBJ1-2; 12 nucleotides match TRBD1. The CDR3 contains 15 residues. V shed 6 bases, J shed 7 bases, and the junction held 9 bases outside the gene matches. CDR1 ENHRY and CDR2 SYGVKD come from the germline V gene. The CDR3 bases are TGTGCCATCAGAACCTCGGGACAGGGGGCCTTTGGCTACACCTTC. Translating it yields CAIRTSGQGAFGYTF.

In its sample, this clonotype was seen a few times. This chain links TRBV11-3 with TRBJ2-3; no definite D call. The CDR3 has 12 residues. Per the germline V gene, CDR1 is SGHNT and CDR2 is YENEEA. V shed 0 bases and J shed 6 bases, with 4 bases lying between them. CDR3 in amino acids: CASSLDPDTQYF. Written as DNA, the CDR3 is TGTGCCAGCAGCTTAGATCCGGATACGCAGTATTTT.

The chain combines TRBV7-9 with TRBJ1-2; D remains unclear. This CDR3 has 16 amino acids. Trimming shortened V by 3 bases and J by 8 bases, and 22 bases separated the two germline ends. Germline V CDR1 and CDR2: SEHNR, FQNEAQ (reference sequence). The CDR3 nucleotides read TGTGCCAGCAGCTTGGCGGGTATGCCCTCGGATCGGGGCTACACCTTC. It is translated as CASSLAGMPSDRGYTF.

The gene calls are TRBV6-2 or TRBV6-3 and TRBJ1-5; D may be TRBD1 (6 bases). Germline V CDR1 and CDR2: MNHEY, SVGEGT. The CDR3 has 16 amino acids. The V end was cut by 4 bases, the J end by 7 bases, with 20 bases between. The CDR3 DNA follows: TGTGCCAGCAGTTTGAGGGGGGCCGGGCGGGGACAGCCCCAGCATTTT. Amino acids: CASSLRGAGRGQPQHF.

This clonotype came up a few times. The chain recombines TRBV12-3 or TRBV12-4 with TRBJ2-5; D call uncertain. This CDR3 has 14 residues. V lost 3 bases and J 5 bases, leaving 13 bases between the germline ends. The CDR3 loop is CASSFGVFGETQYF. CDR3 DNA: TGTGCCAGCAGTTTCGGAGTTTTCGGGGAGACCCAGTACTTC.

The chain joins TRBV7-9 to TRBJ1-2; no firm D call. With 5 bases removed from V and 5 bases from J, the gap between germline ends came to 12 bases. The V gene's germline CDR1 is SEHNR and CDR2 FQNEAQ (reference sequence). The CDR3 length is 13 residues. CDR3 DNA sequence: TGTGCCAGCAGCCCTGGAGGGAAGTATGGCTACACCTTC. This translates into CASSPGGKYGYTF. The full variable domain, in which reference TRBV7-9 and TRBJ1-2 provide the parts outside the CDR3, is DTGVSQNPRHKITKRGQNVTFRCDPISEHNRLYWYRQTLGQGPEFLTYFQNEAQLEKSRLLSDRFSAERPKGSFSTLEIQRTEQGDSAMYLCASSPGGKYGYTFGSGTRLTVV.

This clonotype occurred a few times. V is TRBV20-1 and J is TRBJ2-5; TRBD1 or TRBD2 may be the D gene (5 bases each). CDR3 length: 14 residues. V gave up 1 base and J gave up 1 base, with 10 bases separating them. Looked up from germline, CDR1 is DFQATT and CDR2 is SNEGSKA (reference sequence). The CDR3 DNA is TGCAGTGCTAGAGCCGGGGCATTCCAAGAGACCCAGTACTTC. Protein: CSARAGAFQETQYF.

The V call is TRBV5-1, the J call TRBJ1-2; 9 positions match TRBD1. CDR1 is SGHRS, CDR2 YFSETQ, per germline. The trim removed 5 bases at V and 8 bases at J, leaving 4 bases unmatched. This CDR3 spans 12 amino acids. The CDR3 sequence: CASRGQGWGYTF. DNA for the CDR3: TGCGCCAGCAGGGGACAGGGATGGGGCTACACCTTC.

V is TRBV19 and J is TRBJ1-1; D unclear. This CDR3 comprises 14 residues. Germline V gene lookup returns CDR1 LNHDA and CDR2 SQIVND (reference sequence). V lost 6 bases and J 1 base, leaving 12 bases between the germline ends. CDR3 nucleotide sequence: TGTGCCAGTAGCCTTTGGGCGGGGAACACTGAAGCTTTCTTT. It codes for CASSLWAGNTEAFF.

CDR3 bases: TGTGCCAGCTCACCACCCGACAGGGAGTACACTGAAGCTTTCTTT. Translated, it gives CASSPPDREYTEAFF. The V call is TRBV18, the J call TRBJ1-1; 7 nucleotides line up with TRBD1. This CDR3 comprises 15 residues. The V gene end was trimmed by 0 bases and the J gene end by 3 bases; junction bases not matched to a gene: 4. Per the germline V gene, CDR1 is KGHSH and CDR2 is LQKENI.

The CDR3 here is CASSSRQSGGRGGAFF. CDR3 sequence (DNA): TGTGCCAGCAGCTCCCGACAGTCAGGGGGCCGTGGGGGCGCTTTCTTT. The genes are TRBV7-2 and TRBJ1-1, with 8 bases fitting TRBD1. With V trimmed by 4 bases and J by 11 bases, 18 bases remained unmatched. Germline loops: CDR1 SGHTA, CDR2 FQGNSA. The CDR3 runs to 16 residues.

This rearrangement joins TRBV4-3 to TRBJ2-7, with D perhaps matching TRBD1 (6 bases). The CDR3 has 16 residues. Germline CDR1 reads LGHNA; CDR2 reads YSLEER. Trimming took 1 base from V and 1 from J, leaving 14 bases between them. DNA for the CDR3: TGCGCCAGCAGCCAAGCCCCTCGGACAGATTCCTACGAGCAGTACTTC. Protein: CASSQAPRTDSYEQYF.

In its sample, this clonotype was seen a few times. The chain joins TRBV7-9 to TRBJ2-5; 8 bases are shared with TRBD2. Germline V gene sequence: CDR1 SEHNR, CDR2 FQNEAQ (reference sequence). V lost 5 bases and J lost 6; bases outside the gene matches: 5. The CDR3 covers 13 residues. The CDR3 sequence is CASSPTSVKTQYF. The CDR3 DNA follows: TGTGCCAGCAGCCCGACTAGCGTGAAGACCCAGTACTTC.

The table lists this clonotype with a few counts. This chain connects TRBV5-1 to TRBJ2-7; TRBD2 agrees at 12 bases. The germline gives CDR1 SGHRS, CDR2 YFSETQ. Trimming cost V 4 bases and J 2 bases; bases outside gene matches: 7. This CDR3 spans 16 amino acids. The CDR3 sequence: CASSLSGLAGTYEQYV. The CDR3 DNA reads TGCGCCAGCAGCCTAAGCGGACTAGCGGGAACCTACGAGCAGTACGTC.

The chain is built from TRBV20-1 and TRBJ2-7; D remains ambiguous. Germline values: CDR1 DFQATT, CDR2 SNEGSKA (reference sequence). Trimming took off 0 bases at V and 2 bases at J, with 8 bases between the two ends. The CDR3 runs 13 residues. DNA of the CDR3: TGCAGTGCTAGAGAGGCCAGGACCTACGAGCAGTACTTC. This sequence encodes CSAREARTYEQYF.

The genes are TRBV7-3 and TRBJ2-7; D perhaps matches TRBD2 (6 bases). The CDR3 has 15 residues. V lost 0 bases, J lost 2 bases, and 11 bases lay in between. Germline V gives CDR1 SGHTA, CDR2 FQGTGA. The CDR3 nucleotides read TGTGCCAGCAGCTTAACTGGGGGGTCCCCCTACGAGCAGTACTTC. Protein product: CASSLTGGSPYEQYF.

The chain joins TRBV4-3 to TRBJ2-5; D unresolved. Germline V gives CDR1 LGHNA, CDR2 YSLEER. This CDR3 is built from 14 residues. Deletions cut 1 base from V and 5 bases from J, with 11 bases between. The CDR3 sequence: CASSQALALETQYF. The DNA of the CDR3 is TGCGCCAGCAGCCAAGCTCTCGCCCTGGAGACCCAGTACTTC.

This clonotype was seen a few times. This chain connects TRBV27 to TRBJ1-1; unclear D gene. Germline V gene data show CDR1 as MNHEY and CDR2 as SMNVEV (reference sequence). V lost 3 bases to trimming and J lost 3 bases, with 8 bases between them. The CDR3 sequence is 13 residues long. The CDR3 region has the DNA TGTGCCAGCAGTTTTTACAGTGACACTGAAGCTTTCTTT. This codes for CASSFYSDTEAFF.

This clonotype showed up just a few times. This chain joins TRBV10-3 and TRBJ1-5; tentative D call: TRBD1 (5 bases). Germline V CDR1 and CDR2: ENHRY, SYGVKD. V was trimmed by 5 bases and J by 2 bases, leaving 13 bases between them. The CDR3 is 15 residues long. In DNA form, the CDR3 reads TGTGCCATCAGTCCGCAGGGAAATGGCAATCAGCCCCAGCATTTT. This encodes CAISPQGNGNQPQHF.

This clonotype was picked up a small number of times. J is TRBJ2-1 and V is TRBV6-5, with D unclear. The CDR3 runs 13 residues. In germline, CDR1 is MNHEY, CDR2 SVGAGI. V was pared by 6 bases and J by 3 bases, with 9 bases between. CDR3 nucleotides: TGTGCCAGCAGGCCAACGGACTACAATGAGCAGTTCTTC. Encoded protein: CASRPTDYNEQFF.

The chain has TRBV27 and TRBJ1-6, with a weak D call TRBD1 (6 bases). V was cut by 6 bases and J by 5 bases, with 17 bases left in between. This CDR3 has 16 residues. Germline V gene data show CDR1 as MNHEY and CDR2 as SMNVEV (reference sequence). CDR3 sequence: CASRRSGTLDNSPLHF. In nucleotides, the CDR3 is TGTGCCAGCAGACGCTCCGGGACACTAGATAATTCACCCCTCCACTTT.